This T cell receptor (beta chain) was sequenced in a study of blood T cell repertoires in COVID-19. For the study at large: In each case, the material was cDNA or gDNA derived from T cells, B-cell-depleted T cells, or PBMCs.

Only in-frame clones appear in the TCRdb table, and some are missing; sequencing was by immunoSEQ multiplex PCR. This table has approximately 210,000 clones, approximately 80% appearing once. CDR3 length equals 17 residues. Everyone who took part was roughly 18 to 89 years old, and they came from about two dozen US areas. Clinical histories supplied by participants themselves formed the basis of cohort assignment. The chain links TRBV21-1 to TRBJ2-3; TRBD2 is the table's D call and was not checked against the DNA. TRBV21-1 is tagged as a pseudogene. Sequencing was done on a sample of PBMCs or T cells enriched from blood (not recorded which). The clonotype originates from a man aged 35-49 years who had recovered from COVID-19. CDR3 DNA: TGTGCCAGCAGCAAAGCTTTGCGGGAGGAGGTGACAGATACGCAGTATTTT. Translating it yields CASSKALREEVTDTQYF.